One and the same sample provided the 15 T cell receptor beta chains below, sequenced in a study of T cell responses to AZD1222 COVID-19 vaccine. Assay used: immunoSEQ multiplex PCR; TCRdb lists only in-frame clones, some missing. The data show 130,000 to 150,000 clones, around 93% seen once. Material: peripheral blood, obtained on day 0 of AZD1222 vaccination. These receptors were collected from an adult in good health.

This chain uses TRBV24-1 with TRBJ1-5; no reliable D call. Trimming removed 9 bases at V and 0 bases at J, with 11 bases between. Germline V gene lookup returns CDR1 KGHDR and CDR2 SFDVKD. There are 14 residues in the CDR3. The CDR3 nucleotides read TGTGCCACCGCAGGCGTATATAGCAATCAGCCCCAGCATTTT. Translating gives CATAGVYSNQPQHF.

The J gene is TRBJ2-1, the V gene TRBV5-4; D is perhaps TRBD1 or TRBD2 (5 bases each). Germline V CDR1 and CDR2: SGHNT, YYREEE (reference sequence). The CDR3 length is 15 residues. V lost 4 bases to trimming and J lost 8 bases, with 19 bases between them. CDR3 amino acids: CASSPTGSRGDEQFF. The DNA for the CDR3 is TGTGCCAGCAGCCCCACCGGTTCGCGAGGGGATGAGCAGTTCTTC.

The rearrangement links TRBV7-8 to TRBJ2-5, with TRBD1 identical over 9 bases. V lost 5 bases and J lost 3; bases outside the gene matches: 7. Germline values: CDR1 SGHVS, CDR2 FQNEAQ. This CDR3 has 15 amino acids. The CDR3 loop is CASSNLRDREETQYF. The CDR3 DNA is TGTGCCAGCAGCAATCTCCGGGACAGGGAAGAGACCCAGTACTTC.

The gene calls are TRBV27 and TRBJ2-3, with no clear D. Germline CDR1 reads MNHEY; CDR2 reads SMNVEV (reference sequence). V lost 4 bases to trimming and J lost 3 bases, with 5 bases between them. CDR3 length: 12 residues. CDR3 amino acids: CASSYGTDTQYF. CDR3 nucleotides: TGTGCCAGCAGTTACGGAACAGATACGCAGTATTTT.

Here the CDR3 DNA reads TGTGCCAGCAGCGTTGGGGACATTCAGTACTTC. Translating gives CASSVGDIQYF. This chain joins TRBV9 and TRBJ2-4, with D uncertain. Germline V CDR1 and CDR2: SGDLS, YYNGEE. Trimming shortened V by 2 bases and J by 8 bases, and 5 bases separated the two germline ends. The CDR3 covers 11 residues. Drawing the rest from reference TRBV9 and TRBJ2-4, the complete variable domain is DSGVTQTPKHLITATGQRVTLRCSPRSGDLSVYWYQQSLDQGLQFLIQYYNGEERAKGNILERFSAQQFPDLHSELNLSSLELGDSALYFCASSVGDIQYFGAGTRLSVL.

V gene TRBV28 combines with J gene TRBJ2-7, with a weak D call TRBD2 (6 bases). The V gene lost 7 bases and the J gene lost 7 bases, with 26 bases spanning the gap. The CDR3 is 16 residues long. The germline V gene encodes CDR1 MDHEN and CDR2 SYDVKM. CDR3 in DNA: TGTGCCAGCACCAACCCCCGGGCGGCGGGGCTGGGGGAGCAGTACTTC. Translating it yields CASTNPRAAGLGEQYF.

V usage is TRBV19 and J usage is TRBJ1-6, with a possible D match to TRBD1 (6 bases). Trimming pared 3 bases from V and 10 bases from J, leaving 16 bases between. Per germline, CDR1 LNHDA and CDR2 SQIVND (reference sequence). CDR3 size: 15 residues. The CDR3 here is CASSISGHRQSPLHF. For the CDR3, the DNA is TGTGCCAGTAGTATCTCGGGACACCGTCAGTCACCCCTCCACTTT.

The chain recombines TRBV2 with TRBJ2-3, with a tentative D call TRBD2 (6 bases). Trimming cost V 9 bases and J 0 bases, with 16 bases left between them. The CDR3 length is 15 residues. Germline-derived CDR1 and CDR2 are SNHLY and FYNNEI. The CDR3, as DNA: TGTGCCAGTGGAGCCCGGGAGACTAGCACAGATACGCAGTATTTT. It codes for CASGARETSTDTQYF.

CDR3 region: CASSQPPSETQYF. The CDR3 DNA follows: TGTGCCAGCAGCCAACCCCCCTCGGAGACCCAGTACTTC. V is TRBV4-2 and J is TRBJ2-5, with unresolved D. Trimming pared 2 bases from V and 5 bases from J, leaving 9 bases between. Per germline, CDR1 LGHNA and CDR2 YNFKEQ. The CDR3 has 13 residues.

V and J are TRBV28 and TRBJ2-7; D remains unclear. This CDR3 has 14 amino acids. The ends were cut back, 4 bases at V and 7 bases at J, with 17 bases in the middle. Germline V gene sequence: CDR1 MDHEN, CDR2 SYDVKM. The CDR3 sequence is CASSSDQGLWEQYF. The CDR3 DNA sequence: TGTGCCAGCAGTTCTGACCAAGGGCTTTGGGAGCAGTACTTC.

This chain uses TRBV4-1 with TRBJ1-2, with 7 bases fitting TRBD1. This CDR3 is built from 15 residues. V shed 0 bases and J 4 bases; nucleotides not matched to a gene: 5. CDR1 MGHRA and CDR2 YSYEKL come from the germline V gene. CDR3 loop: CASSQEGQRIYGYTF. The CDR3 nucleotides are TGCGCCAGCAGCCAAGAGGGACAGAGGATCTATGGCTACACCTTC.

CDR3 amino acids: CASSQDLGYSNQPQHF. The CDR3 nucleotides are TGCGCCAGCAGCCAAGATCTCGGATATAGCAATCAGCCCCAGCATTTT. The chain has TRBV4-1 and TRBJ1-5, with D hard to call. The CDR3 length is 16 residues. Trimming left V 0 bases short and J 0 bases short, with 9 bases between. CDR1 is MGHRA, CDR2 YSYEKL, per germline.

The CDR3 is CASSLIGILNNSPLHF. In DNA, the CDR3 is TGTGCCAGCAGCTTAATCGGGATCTTGAATAATTCACCCCTCCACTTT. The V and J genes are TRBV7-2 and TRBJ1-6; the D is unclear. V lost 2 bases and J lost 5, with 13 bases in between. The CDR3 loop spans 16 amino acids. From germline, CDR1 is SGHTA and CDR2 FQGNSA.

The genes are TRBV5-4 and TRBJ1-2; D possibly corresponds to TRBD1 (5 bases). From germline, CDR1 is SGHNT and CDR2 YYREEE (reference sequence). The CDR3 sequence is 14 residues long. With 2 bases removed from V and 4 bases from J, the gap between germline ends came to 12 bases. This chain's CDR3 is CASSFNQGSYGYTF. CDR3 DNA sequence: TGTGCCAGCAGCTTCAATCAGGGTAGCTATGGCTACACCTTC.

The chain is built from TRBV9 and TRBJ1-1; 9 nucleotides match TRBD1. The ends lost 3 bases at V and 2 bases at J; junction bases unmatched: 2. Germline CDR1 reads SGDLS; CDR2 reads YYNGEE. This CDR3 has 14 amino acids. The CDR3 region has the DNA TGTGCCAGCAGCGCGGGACAGGGAAACACTGAAGCTTTCTTT. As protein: CASSAGQGNTEAFF.